Presented here are 10 T cell receptor beta chains from one specimen sequenced in a study of CD8+ T cells in alopecia areata. Treatment: oral pan-JAK inhibitor, 5-10 mg twice daily. RNA, once extracted, was reverse transcribed into cDNA for use as the sequencing template. TCRdb's copy holds only in-frame clones and misses some; the assay was immunoSEQ multiplex PCR. The top ten clones hold approximately 15% of a sample with 65,000 to 75,000 clones, over 25% of them seen once. Sequences were derived from CD8+ T cells sorted from blood, sampled at week 4, from a patient treated with tofacitinib. The receptor set was obtained from a human donor with alopecia areata.

V is TRBV14 and J is TRBJ2-3, with TRBD1 identical over 7 bases. CDR3 length: 17 residues. Germline lookup yields CDR1 SGHDN and CDR2 FVKESK. V shed 4 bases and J 4 bases; nucleotides not matched to a gene: 14. This CDR3 is CASSPRTGSGFADTQYF. The CDR3 bases are TGTGCCAGCAGCCCACGGACAGGCTCGGGGTTCGCAGATACGCAGTATTTT.

The V call is TRBV5-4, the J call TRBJ1-1; D is undetermined. Trimming shortened V by 6 bases and J by 3 bases, and 6 bases separated the two germline ends. This CDR3 is built from 11 residues. Germline V lookup: CDR1 SGHNT, CDR2 YYREEE (reference sequence). In DNA form, the CDR3 reads TGTGCCAGCAAAGACGACACTGAAGCTTTCTTT. Protein product: CASKDDTEAFF.

The V gene is TRBV29-1, the J gene TRBJ2-5; TRBD1 agrees at 8 bases. Looked up from germline, CDR1 is SQVTM and CDR2 is ANQGSEA. The length of the CDR3 is 13 residues. Trimming took 3 bases from V and 3 from J; bases not matched to a gene: 3. CDR3 in DNA: TGCAGCGTTGAGACAGGGGAGGAAGAGACCCAGTACTTC. Translation: CSVETGEEETQYF. The full variable domain, with the rest looked up from reference TRBV29-1 and TRBJ2-5, is SAVISQKPSRDICQRGTSLTIQCQVDSQVTMMFWYRQQPGQSLTLIATANQGSEATYESGFVIDKFPISRPNLTFSTLTVSNMSPEDSSIYLCSVETGEEETQYFGPGTRLLVL.

This clone was detected a few times. This chain uses TRBV28 with TRBJ2-1, with D possibly matching TRBD2 (5 bases). The CDR3 length is 14 residues. CDR1 and CDR2 (germline): MDHEN, SYDVKM. Trimming stripped 8 bases from V and 4 bases from J, with 15 bases between. The CDR3 sequence is CASQISGLYNEQFF. DNA for the CDR3: TGTGCCAGCCAAATTTCCGGACTGTACAATGAGCAGTTCTTC. Drawing the rest from reference TRBV28 and TRBJ2-1, the complete variable domain is DVKVTQSSRYLVKRTGEKVFLECVQDMDHENMFWYRQDPGLGLRLIYFSYDVKMKEKGDIPEGYSVSREKKERFSLILESASTNQTSMYLCASQISGLYNEQFFGPGTRLTVL.

This clone came up a few times. This sequence joins TRBV2 and TRBJ2-5; D not certain. Germline-derived CDR1 and CDR2 are SNHLY and FYNNEI. This CDR3 comprises 12 residues. Trimming left V 9 bases short and J 3 bases short, with 11 bases between. The CDR3 loop is CARGPPEETQYF. CDR3 nucleotides: TGTGCCAGAGGGCCTCCAGAAGAGACCCAGTACTTC.

V and J are TRBV11-2 and TRBJ1-1, with TRBD1 as a possible D gene (5 bases). The germline V gene encodes CDR1 SGHAT and CDR2 FQNNGV. V shed 3 bases and J shed 2 bases, with 10 bases lying between them. This CDR3 comprises 14 residues. In DNA form, the CDR3 reads TGTGCCAGCAGCTTTAATGGGGCTAACACTGAAGCTTTCTTT. It translates to CASSFNGANTEAFF.

The chain is built from TRBV29-1 and TRBJ1-2; perhaps TRBD1 as D (5 bases). Trimming cost V 6 bases and J 8 bases, with 13 bases left between them. The CDR3 runs to 11 residues. Per germline, CDR1 SQVTM and CDR2 ANQGSEA. CDR3: CSVSADTGYTF. The CDR3 DNA reads as TGCAGCGTCTCGGCGGACACAGGCTACACCTTC. Looking up the rest from reference TRBV29-1 and TRBJ1-2 gives the full variable domain: SAVISQKPSRDICQRGTSLTIQCQVDSQVTMMFWYRQQPGQSLTLIATANQGSEATYESGFVIDKFPISRPNLTFSTLTVSNMSPEDSSIYLCSVSADTGYTFGSGTRLTVV.

In this sample, this clone turned up a few times. The V gene is TRBV14, the J gene TRBJ2-3; D unclear. Germline V gene data show CDR1 as SGHDN and CDR2 as FVKESK. The CDR3 has 13 amino acids. V lost 2 bases, J lost 5 bases, and 8 bases lay in between. The CDR3 here is CASSQIPGDTQYF. CDR3 in DNA: TGTGCCAGCAGCCAAATTCCGGGAGATACGCAGTATTTT.

This clone showed up just a few times. The V call is TRBV27, the J call TRBJ2-5; D remains unclear. V lost 2 bases and J 2 bases, leaving 9 bases between the germline ends. Germline V lookup: CDR1 MNHEY, CDR2 SMNVEV (reference sequence). The CDR3 has 14 residues. As DNA, the CDR3 is TGTGCCAGCAGTTTAATCACGGCTCAAGAGACCCAGTACTTC. It codes for CASSLITAQETQYF.

This clone has at least ten counts. J is TRBJ2-3 and V is TRBV4-2; 11 nucleotides align to TRBD2. The germline CDR1 and CDR2 sequences are LGHNA and YNFKEQ. J lost 6 bases, V lost 1 base, and 12 bases had no gene match. CDR3 length: 18 residues. The DNA of the CDR3 is TGTGCCAGCAGCCAAGTTACCCCCGGGACTAGCGGACCTGATACGCAGTATTTT. Translation: CASSQVTPGTSGPDTQYF.